The T cell receptor beta chain described here comes from a study of blood T cell repertoires in COVID-19. About the study: The United States, Italy and Spain were the sources of the acute and convalescent COVID-19 samples. PBMCs, B-cell-depleted T cells, or T cells provided the cDNA or gDNA that made up the material.

Assay used: immunoSEQ multiplex PCR; TCRdb lists only in-frame clones, some missing. Among 250,000 or so clones listed, approximately 80% were seen once. The CDR3 spans 15 residues. Germline values: CDR1 LGHDT, CDR2 YNNKEL (reference sequence). Trimming took 0 bases from V and 0 from J, leaving 6 bases between them. Recovered status applied to Cohort 3 donors who had two consecutive negative PCRs. It also applied to those with clearance or with symptom resolution. V and J are TRBV3-1 (or the pseudogene TRBV3-2) and TRBJ2-1; D gene uncertain. The sample was PBMCs or T cells enriched from blood (not recorded which). The origin of this receptor is a man aged 55 to 70 who had recovered from COVID-19. The CDR3 protein is CASSQDPSSYNEQFF. DNA for the CDR3: TGTGCCAGCAGCCAAGATCCGAGCTCCTACAATGAGCAGTTCTTC.